This TCR beta chain was documented in a study of T cells in Graves' hyperthyroidism and ophthalmopathy. The germline V and J ends were trimmed by 6 bases and 6 bases, with 12 bases remaining between them. CDR1 is MNHEY and CDR2 is SVGEGT in the germline V gene. The CDR3 runs 13 residues. There are many counts of this clonotype. TCR beta CDR3 region amplification was performed from RNA transcripts. HTBI primers drove first-round RT-PCR of the TCR CDR3. TCRdb itself ran the multiplex PCR reads through MiXCR, one entry per CDR3 protein. This table has a few hundred thousand distinct CDR3 sequences, roughly 13% appearing once.

The sequenced sample was blood. This clonotype was sampled from a woman aged 18-35 years with Graves' hyperthyroidism. The chain links TRBV6-2 or TRBV6-3 to TRBJ2-1; D gene unclear. CDR3 amino acids: CASRYATTNEQFF. The CDR3 DNA follows: TGTGCCAGCAGATACGCGACAACCAATGAGCAGTTCTTC.